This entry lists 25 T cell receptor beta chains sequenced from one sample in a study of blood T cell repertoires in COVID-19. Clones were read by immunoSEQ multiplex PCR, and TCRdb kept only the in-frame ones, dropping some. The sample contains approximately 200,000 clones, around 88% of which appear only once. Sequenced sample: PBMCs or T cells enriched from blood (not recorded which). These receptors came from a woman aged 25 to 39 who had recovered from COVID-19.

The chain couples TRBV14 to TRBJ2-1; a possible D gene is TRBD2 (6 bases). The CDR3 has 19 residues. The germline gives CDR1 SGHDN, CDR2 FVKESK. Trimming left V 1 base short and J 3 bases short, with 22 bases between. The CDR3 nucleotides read TGTGCCAGCAGCCAAGGCAACAACGGACTACTCGGTTTCTACAATGAGCAGTTCTTC. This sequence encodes CASSQGNNGLLGFYNEQFF.

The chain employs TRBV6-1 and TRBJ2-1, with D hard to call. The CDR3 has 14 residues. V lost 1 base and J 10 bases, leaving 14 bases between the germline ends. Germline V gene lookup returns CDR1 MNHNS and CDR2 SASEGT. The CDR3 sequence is CASSEVSLEYEQFF. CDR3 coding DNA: TGTGCCAGCAGTGAAGTAAGTTTGGAGTACGAGCAGTTCTTC.

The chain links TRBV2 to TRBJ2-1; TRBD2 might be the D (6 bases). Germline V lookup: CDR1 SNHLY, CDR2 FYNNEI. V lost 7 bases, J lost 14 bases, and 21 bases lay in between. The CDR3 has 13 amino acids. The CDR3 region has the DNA TGTGCCAGCAAGTCGCGGGAAAGAGCTATGGAGTTCTTC. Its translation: CASKSRERAMEFF.

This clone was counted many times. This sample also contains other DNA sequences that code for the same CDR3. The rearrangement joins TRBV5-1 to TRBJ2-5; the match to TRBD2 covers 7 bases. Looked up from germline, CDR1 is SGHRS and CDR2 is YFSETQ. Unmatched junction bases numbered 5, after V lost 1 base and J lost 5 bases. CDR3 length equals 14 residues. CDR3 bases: TGCGCCAGCAGCTTGAGCGGGACGGGGGAGACCCAGTACTTC. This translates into CASSLSGTGETQYF.

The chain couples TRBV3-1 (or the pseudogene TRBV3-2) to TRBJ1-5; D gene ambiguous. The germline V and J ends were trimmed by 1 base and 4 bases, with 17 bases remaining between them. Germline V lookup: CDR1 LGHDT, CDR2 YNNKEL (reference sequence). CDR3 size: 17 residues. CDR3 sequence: CASSQGGSGVGNQPQHF. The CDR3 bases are TGTGCCAGCAGCCAAGGCGGAAGCGGCGTAGGAAATCAGCCCCAGCATTTT.

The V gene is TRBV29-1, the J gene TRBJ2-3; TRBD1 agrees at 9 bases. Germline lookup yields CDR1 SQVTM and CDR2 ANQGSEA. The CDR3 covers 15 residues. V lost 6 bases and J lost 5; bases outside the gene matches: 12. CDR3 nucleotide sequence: TGCAGCGTCGGATATGGACAGGGGCGGAGAGATACGCAGTATTTT. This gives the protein CSVGYGQGRRDTQYF.

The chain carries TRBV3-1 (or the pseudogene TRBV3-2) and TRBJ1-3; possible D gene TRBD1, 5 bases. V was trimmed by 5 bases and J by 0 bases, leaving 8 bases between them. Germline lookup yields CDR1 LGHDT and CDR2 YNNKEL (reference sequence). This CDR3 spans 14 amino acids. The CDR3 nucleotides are TGTGCCAGCAGCGCAGGGATCTCTGGAAACACCATATATTTT. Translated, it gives CASSAGISGNTIYF.

CDR3 sequence reads: CASSFPPGLDSDTQYF. CDR3 nucleotide sequence: TGTGCCAGCAGCTTCCCCCCTGGACTAGATTCAGATACGCAGTATTTT. The chain carries TRBV7-8 and TRBJ2-3, with 7 bases fitting TRBD2. The germline V gene has CDR1 SGHVS and CDR2 FQNEAQ. V was pared by 3 bases and J by 4 bases, with 10 bases of the junction left unmatched. The length of the CDR3 is 16 residues.

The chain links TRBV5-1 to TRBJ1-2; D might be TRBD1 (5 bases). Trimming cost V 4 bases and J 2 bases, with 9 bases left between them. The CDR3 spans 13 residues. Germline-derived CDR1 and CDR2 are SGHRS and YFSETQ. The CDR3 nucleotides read TGCGCCAGCAGCGCCACAGGAAACTATGGCTACACCTTC. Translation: CASSATGNYGYTF.

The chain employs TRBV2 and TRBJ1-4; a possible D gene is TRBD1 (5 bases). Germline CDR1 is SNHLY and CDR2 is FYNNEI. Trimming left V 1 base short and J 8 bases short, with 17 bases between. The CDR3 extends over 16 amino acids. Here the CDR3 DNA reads TGTGCCAGCAGTGAAGGCGGGACCAAACGGGGCGAAAAACTGTTTTTT. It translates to CASSEGGTKRGEKLFF.

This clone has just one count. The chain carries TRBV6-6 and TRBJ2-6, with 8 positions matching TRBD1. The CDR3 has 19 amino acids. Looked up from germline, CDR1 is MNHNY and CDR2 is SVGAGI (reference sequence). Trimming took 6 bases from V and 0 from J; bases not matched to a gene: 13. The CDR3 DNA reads TGTGCCAGCAGCTTCCGGGGGACAGGTCCTTACTCTGGGGCCAACGTCCTGACTTTC. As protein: CASSFRGTGPYSGANVLTF.

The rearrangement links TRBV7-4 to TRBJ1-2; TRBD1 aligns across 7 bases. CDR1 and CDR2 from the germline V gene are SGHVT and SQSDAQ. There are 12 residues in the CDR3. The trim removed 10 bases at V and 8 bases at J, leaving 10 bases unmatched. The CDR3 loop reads CAKPNPTGGYTF. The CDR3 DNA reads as TGTGCCAAACCTAACCCGACAGGGGGCTACACCTTC.

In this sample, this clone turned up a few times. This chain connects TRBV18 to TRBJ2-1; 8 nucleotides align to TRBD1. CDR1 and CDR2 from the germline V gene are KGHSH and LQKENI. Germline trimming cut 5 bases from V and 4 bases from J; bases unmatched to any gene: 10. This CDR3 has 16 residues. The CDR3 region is CASSSATGVYYNEQFF. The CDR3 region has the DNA TGTGCCAGCTCATCCGCGACAGGGGTCTATTACAATGAGCAGTTCTTC.

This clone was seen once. The CDR3: CASIGTDHYSGNTIYF. In DNA form, the CDR3 reads TGTGCCAGCATCGGGACAGACCACTATTCAGGAAACACCATATATTTT. This chain joins TRBV28 and TRBJ1-3, with 7 bases lining up with TRBD1. V shed 7 bases and J 4 bases; nucleotides not matched to a gene: 13. Germline-derived CDR1 and CDR2 are MDHEN and SYDVKM. The CDR3 consists of 16 residues.

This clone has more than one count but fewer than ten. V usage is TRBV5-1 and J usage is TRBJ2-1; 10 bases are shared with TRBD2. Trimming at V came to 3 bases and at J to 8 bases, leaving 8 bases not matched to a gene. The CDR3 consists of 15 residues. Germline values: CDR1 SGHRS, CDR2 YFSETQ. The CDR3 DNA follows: TGCGCCAGCAGCTGGAGCGGGAGGGGCACATATGAGCAGTTCTTC. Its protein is CASSWSGRGTYEQFF.

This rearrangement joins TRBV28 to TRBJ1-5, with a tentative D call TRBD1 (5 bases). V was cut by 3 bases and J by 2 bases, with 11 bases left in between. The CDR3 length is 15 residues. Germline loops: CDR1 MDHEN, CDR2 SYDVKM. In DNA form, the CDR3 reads TGTGCCAGCAGTTTTTTTGGGGCTGGCAATCAGCCCCAGCATTTT. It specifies CASSFFGAGNQPQHF.

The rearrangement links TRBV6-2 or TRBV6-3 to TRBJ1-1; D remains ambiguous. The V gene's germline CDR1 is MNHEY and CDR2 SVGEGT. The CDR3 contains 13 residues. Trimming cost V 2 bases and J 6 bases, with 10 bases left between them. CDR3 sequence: CASSYHSAAEAFF. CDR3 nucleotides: TGTGCCAGCAGTTACCACTCCGCGGCTGAAGCTTTCTTT.

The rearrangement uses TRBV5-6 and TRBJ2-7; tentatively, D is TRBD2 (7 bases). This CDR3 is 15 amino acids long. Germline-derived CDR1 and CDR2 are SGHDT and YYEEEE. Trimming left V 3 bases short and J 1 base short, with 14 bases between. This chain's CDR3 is CASSSLGGRSYEQYF. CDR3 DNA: TGTGCCAGCAGCTCCCTCGGGGGGCGTTCCTACGAGCAGTACTTC. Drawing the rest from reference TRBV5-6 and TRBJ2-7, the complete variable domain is DAGVTQSPTHLIKTRGQQVTLRCSPKSGHDTVSWYQQALGQGPQFIFQYYEEEERQRGNFPDRFSGHQFPNYSSELNVNALLLGDSALYLCASSSLGGRSYEQYFGPGTRLTVT.

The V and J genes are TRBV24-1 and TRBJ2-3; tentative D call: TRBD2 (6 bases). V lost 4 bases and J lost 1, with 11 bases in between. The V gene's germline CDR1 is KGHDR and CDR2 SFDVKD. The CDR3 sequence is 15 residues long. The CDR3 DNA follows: TGTGCCACCAGTGACAACCTAGCGCGCACAGATACGCAGTATTTT. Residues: CATSDNLARTDTQYF.

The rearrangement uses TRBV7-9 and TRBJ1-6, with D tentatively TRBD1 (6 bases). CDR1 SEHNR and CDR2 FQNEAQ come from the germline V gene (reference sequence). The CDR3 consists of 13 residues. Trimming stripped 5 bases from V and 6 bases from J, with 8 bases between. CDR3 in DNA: TGTGCCAGCAGCCAGGGGAGTAATTCACCCCTCCACTTT. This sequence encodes CASSQGSNSPLHF.

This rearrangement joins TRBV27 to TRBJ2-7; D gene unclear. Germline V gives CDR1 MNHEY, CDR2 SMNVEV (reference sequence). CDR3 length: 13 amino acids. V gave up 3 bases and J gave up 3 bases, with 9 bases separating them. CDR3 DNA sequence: TGTGCCAGCAGTTTTTCCCTTAACTACGAGCAGTACTTC. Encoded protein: CASSFSLNYEQYF.

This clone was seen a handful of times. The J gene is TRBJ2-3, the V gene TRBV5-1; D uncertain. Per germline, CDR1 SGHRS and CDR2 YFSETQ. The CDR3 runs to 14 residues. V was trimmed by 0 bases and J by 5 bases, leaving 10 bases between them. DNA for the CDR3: TGCGCCAGCAGCTTGGCCCCCACCGGAGATACGCAGTATTTT. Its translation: CASSLAPTGDTQYF.

The CDR3: CASSLLSINYEQYF. DNA for the CDR3: TGTGCCAGCAGCTTACTATCGATTAACTACGAGCAGTACTTC. V is TRBV7-9 and J is TRBJ2-7, with D unclear. CDR3 length equals 14 residues. Germline V lookup: CDR1 SEHNR, CDR2 FQNEAQ (reference sequence). Trimming took 2 bases from V and 3 from J, leaving 11 bases between them.

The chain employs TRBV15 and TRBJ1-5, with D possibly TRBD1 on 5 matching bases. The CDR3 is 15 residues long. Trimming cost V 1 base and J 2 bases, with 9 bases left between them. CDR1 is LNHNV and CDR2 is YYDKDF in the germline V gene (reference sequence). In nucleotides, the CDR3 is TGTGCCACCAGCAGAGGCAGGGATGGCAATCAGCCCCAGCATTTT. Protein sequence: CATSRGRDGNQPQHF.

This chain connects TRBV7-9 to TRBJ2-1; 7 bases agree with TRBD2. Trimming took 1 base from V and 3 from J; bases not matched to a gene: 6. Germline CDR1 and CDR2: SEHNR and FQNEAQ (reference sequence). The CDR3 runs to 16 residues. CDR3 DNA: TGTGCCAGCAGCTTAGTAGGCGGGAGCGACTACAATGAGCAGTTCTTC. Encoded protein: CASSLVGGSDYNEQFF.